This T cell receptor (beta chain) was sequenced in a study of blood T cell repertoires in COVID-19. Produced via immunoSEQ multiplex PCR; TCRdb's table is partial and in-frame only. The repertoire has roughly 110,000 clones, more than 80% of them found once; the top ten carry more than 5%. This clone has a single count. Seattle's cohort entered during active infection and was followed longitudinally. This receptor was identified in a woman aged 55 to 70 with COVID-19, enrolled during active disease. The sequenced sample consisted of peripheral blood.

CDR3 DNA sequence: TGCAGCGGTAGGAGTGCGATGAACACCGGGGAGCTGTTTTTT. This codes for CSGRSAMNTGELFF. The J gene is TRBJ2-2, the V gene TRBV29-1, with D unresolved. Germline V gene lookup returns CDR1 SQVTM and CDR2 ANQGSEA. Trimming removed 7 bases at V and 1 base at J, with 13 bases between. The CDR3 runs to 14 residues.